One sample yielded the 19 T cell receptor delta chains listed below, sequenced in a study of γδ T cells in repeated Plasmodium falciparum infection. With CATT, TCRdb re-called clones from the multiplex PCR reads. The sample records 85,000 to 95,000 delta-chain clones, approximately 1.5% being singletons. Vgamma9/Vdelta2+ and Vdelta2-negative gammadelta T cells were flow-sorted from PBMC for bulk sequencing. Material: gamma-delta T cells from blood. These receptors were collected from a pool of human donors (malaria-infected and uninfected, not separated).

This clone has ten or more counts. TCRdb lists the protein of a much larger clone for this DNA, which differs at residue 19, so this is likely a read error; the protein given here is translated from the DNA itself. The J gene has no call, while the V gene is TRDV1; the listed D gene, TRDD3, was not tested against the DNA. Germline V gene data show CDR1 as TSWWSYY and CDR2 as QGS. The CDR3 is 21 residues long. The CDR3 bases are TGTGCTCTTGGGGAATGCCACCTAGACCGCGGGGGATACGGGTACACCGATAAACCCATCTTT. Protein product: CALGECHLDRGGYGYTDKPIF.

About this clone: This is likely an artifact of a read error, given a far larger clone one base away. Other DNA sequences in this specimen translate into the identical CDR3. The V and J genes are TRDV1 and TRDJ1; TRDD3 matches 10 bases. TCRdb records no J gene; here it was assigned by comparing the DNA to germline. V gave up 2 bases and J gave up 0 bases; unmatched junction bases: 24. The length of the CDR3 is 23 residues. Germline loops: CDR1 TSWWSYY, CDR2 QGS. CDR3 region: CALGEVLAPLGGYPGPYTDKLIF. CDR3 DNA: TGTGCTCTTGGGGAAGTTCTGGCTCCCCTTGGGGGATACCCCGGGCCCTACACCGATAAACTCATCTTT.

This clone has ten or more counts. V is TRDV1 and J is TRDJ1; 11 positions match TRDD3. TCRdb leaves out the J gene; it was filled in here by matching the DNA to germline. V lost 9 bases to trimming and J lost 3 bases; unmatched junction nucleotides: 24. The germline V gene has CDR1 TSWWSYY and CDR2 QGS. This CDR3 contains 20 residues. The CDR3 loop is CALRWGSQTLLGDSPDKLIF. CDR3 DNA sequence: TGTGCTCTCCGGTGGGGCTCCCAGACCTTACTGGGGGATAGCCCCGATAAACTCATCTTT.

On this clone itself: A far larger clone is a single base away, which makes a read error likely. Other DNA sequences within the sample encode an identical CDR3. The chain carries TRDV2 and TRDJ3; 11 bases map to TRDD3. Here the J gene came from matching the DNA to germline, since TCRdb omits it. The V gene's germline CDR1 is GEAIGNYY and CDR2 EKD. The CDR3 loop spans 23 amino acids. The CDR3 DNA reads TGTGCTTGTGACACCGGGGACTGGGGGATATCGCGGACCAGCTCCTGGGACACCCGACAGATGTTTTTC. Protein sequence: CACDTGDWGISRTSSWDTRQMFF.

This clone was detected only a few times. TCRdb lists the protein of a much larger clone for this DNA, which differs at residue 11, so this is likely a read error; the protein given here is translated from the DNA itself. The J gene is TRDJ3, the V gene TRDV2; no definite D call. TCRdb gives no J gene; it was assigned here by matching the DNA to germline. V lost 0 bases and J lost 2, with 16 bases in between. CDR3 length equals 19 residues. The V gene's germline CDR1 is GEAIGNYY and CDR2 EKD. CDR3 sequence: CACDTPPHNSPWDTRQMFF. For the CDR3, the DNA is TGTGCCTGTGACACCCCACCCCACAACAGCCCCTGGGACACCCGACAGATGTTTTTC.

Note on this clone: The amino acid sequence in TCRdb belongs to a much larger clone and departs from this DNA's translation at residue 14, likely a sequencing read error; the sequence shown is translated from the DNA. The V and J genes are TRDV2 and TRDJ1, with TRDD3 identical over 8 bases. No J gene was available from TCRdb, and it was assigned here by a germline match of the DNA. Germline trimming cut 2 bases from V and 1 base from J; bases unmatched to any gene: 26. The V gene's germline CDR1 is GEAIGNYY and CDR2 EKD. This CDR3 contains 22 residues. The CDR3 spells CACDIGGSYNQLGGKTTDKLIF. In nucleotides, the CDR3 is TGTGCCTGTGACATTGGGGGCTCCTACAATCAACTGGGGGGTAAGACCACCGATAAACTCATCTTT.

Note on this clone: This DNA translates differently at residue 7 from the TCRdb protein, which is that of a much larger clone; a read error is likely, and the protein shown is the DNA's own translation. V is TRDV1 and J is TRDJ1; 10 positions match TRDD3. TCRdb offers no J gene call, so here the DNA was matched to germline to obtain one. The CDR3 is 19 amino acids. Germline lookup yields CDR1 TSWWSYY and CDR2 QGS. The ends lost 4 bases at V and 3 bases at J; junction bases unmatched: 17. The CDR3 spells CALGGQVVLGDRKSDKLIF. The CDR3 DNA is TGTGCTCTTGGGGGACAAGTAGTCCTGGGGGATAGGAAATCCGATAAACTCATCTTT.

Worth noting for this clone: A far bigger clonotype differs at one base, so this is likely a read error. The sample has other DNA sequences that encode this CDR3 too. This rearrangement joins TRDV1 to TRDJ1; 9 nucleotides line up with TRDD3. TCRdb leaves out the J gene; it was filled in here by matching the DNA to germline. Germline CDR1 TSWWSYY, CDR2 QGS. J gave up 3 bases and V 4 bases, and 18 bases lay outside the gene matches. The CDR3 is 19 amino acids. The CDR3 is CALGGQIVLGDRKSDKLIF. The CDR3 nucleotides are TGTGCTCTTGGGGGACAAATAGTCTTGGGGGATAGGAAATCCGATAAACTCATCTTT.

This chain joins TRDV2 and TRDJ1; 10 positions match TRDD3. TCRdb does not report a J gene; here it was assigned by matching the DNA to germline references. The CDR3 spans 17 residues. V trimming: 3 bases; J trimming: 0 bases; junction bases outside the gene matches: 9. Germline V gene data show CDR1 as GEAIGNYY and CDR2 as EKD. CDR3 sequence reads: CACDPMLLGDNTDKLIF. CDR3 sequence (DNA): TGTGCCTGTGACCCTATGCTTCTGGGGGATAACACCGATAAACTCATCTTT.

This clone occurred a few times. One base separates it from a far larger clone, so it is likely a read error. CDR3 region: CACDTVGIGDKLIF. CDR3 DNA: TGTGCCTGTGACACCGTGGGGATCGGCGATAAGCTCATCTTT. With the J gene uncalled, the V gene is TRDV2; no check of the table's D call, TRDD3, against the DNA was made. CDR1 and CDR2 (germline): GEAIGNYY, EKD. The length of the CDR3 is 14 residues.

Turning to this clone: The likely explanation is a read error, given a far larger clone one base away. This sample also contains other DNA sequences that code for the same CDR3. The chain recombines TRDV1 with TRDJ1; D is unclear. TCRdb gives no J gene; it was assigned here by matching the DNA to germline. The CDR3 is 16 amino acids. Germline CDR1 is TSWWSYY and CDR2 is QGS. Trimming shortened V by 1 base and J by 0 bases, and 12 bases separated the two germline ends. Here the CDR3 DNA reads TGTGCTCTTGGGGAACCTGAACCGGCAGACACCGATAAACTCATCTTT. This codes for CALGEPEPADTDKLIF.

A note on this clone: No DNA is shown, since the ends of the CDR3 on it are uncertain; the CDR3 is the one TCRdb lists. CDR3 sequence: CSVLLCSNSPQPPTVYTDKLIF. Here the V gene is TRAV29/DV5, but the J gene went uncalled. The CDR3 is 22 residues long, ends included. CDR1 and CDR2 (germline): NSMFDY, ISSIKDK.

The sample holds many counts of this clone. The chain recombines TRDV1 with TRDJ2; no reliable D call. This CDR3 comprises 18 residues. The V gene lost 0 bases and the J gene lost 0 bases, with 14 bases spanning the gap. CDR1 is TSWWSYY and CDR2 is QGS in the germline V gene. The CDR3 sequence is CALGELGAAKSLTAQLFF. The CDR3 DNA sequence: TGTGCTCTTGGGGAACTCGGGGCGGCCAAATCTTTGACAGCACAACTCTTCTTT.

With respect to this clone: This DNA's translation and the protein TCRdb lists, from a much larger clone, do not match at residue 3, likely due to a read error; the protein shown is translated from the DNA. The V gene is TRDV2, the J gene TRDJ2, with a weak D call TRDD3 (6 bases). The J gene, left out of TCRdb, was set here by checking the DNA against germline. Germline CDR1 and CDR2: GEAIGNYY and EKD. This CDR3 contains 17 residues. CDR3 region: CASDTVLGTNLTAQLFF. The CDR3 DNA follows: TGTGCCAGTGACACCGTACTGGGAACGAACCTGACAGCACAACTCTTCTTT.

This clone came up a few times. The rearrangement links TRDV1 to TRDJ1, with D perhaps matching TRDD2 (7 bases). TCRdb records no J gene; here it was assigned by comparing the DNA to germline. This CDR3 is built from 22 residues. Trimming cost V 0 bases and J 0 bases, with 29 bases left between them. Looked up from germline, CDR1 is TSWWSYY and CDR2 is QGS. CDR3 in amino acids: CALGELSIPTGGWGANTDKLIF. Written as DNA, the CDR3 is TGTGCTCTTGGGGAACTATCAATTCCTACTGGCGGGTGGGGGGCTAACACCGATAAACTCATCTTT.

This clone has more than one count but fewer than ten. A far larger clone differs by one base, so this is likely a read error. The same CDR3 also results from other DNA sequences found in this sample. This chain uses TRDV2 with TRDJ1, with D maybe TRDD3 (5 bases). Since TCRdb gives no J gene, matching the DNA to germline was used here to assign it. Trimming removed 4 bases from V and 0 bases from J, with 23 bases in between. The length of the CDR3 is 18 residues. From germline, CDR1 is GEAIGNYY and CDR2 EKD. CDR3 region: CACDTVDRTGEYTDKLIF. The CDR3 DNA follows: TGTGCCTGTGATACCGTCGATCGAACAGGGGAGTACACCGATAAACTCATCTTT.

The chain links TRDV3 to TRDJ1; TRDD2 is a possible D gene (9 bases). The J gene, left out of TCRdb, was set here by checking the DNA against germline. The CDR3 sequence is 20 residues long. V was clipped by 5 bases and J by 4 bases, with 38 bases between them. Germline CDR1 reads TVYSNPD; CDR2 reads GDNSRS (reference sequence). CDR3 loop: CALPLPTTLTGGSTCDKLIF. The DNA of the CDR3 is TGTGCCCTTCCCCTTCCTACAACTCTAACTGGGGGCTCGACCTGCGATAAACTCATCTTT.

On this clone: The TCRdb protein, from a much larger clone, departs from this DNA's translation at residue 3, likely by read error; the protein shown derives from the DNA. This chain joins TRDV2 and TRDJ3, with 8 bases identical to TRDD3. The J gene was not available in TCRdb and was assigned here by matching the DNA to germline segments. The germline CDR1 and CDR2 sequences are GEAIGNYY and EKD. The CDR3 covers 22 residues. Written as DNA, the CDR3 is TGTGCCCGTGACACTTCATATGTACTGGGGGGCCTCTCCACCTGGGACACCCGACAGATGTTTTTC. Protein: CARDTSYVLGGLSTWDTRQMFF.

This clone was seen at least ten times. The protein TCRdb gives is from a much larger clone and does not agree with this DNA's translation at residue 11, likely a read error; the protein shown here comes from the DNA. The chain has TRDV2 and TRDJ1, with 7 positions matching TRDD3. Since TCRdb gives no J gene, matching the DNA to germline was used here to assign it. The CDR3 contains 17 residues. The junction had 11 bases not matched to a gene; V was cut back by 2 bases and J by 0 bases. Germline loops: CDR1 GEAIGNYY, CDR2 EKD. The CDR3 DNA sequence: TGTGCCTGTGACAGAGTCGGGATACCCCCCCACACCGATAAACTCATCTTT. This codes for CACDRVGIPPHTDKLIF.